The source of this TCR beta chain is a study of T cell responses to AZD1222 COVID-19 vaccine. Profiling relied on immunoSEQ multiplex PCR, and the TCRdb table lists in-frame clones only, not all of them. The table records more than 95,000 clones, about 92% of them present only once. Points on this clone: As yet, its antigen is unknown.

Broader study findings: The sample set comprised mostly white British donors with more females, and clonal diversity was possibly underestimated. Sampled repertoires all dated from after the peak T cell response. Close to half of all spike-specific TCRs reportedly target regions of the variants that are unmutated. Spike as a whole was targeted by vaccine-associated CD4 TCRs, dominant at 160-218 and 743-854.

The specimen comprised peripheral blood, sampled on day 0 of MenACWY control vaccination. The source is an adult in good health.

CDR3 nucleotide sequence: TGTGCCAGTAGTCTCAAGGGGGGCCACAATCAGCCCCAGCATTTT. It encodes CASSLKGGHNQPQHF. J is TRBJ1-5 and V is TRBV19, with D perhaps matching TRBD1 (6 bases). This CDR3 comprises 15 residues. V gave up 5 bases and J gave up 3 bases, with 14 bases separating them. Germline V CDR1 and CDR2: LNHDA, SQIVND (reference sequence).